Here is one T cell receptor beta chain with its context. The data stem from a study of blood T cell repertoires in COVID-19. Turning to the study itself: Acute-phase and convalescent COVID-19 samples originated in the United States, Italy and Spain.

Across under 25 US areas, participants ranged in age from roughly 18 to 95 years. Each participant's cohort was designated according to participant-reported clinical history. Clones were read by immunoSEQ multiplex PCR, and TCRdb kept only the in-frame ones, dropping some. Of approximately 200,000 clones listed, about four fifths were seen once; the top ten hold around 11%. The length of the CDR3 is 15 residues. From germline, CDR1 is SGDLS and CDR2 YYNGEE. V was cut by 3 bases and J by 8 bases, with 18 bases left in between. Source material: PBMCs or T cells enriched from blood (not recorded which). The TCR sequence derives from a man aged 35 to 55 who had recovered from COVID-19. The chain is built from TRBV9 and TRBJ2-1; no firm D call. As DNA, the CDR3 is TGTGCCAGCAGCGGCCAGTGGTCCTTTGGGCATGAGCAGTTCTTC. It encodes CASSGQWSFGHEQFF.